This TCR beta chain came from a study of early T cells in non-severe SARS-CoV-2 infection. Study in general: Unsorted whole blood bulk RNA was sequenced, with unpaired chains. Study-level findings and limits: Lookups in VDJdb leaned toward anti-spike CD8 responses and missed private and CD4 specificities.

The V gene's germline CDR1 is MNHEY and CDR2 SVGAGI. The CDR3 consists of 13 residues. V dropped 7 bases and J dropped 10 bases, with 16 bases sitting between them. Unique molecular identifier tags were affixed to discrete cDNA molecules. TCRdb independently ran MiXCR on the 5' RACE reads; one entry per CDR3 protein. Altogether some 62,000 distinct CDR3 sequences are present, 8% to 9% being singletons, with the ten largest covering about an eighth. Concerning this clonotype: Antigen unknown.

The V call is TRBV6-5, the J call TRBJ1-4, with D tentatively TRBD1 (6 bases). This specimen consisted of whole blood, obtained at baseline. The receptor was derived from an adult who was a healthcare worker with PCR-confirmed SARS-CoV-2 infection or an uninfected control (not recorded which). CDR3 in DNA: TGTGCCAGCACCCGTACAGGGATGGGAAAACTGTTTTTT. It codes for CASTRTGMGKLFF.